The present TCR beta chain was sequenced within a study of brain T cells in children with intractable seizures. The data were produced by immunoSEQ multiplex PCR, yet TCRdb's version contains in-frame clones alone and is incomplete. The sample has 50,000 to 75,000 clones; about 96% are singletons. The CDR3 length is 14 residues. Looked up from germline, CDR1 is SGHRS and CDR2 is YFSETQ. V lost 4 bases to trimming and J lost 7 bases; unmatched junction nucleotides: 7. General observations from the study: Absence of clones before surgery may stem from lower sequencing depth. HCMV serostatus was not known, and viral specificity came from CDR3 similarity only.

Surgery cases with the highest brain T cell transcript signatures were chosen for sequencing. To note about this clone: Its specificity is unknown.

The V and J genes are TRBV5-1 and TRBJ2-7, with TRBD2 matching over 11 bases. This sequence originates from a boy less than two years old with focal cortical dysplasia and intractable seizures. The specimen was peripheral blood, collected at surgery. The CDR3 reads CASSTGLAGREQYF. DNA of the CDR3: TGCGCCAGCAGCACTGGACTAGCGGGTAGAGAGCAGTACTTC.